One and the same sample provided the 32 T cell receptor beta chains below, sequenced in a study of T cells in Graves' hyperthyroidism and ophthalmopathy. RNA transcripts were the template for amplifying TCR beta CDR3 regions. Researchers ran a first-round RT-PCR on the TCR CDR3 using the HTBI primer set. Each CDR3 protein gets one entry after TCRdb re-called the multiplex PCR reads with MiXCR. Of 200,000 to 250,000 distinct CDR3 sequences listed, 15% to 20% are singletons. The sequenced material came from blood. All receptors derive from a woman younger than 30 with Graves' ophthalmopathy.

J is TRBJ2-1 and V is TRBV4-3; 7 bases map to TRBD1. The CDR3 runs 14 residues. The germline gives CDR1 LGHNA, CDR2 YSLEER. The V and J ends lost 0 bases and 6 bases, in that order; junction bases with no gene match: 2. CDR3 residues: CASSQDSGGNEQFF. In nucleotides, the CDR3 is TGCGCCAGCAGCCAAGATTCAGGGGGCAATGAGCAGTTCTTC.

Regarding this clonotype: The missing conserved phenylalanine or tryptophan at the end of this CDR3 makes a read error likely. The CDR3 nucleotides are TGCGCCAGCAGCTTGGGGACTAGCGGTGATACGCAGTATTCT. Its translation: CASSLGTSGDTQYS. The chain combines TRBV5-1 with TRBJ2-3; 10 nucleotides match TRBD2. CDR1 and CDR2 from the germline V gene are SGHRS and YFSETQ. The J segment lost 6 bases and the V segment lost 0 bases, leaving 1 base of the junction unmatched. The CDR3 has 14 amino acids.

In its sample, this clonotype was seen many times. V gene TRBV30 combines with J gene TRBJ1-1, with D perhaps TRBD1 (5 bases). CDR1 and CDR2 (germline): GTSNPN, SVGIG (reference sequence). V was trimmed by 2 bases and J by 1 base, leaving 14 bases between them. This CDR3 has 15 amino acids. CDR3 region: CAWSLSRQWNTEAFF. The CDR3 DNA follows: TGTGCCTGGAGTCTCTCCAGACAGTGGAACACTGAAGCTTTCTTT.

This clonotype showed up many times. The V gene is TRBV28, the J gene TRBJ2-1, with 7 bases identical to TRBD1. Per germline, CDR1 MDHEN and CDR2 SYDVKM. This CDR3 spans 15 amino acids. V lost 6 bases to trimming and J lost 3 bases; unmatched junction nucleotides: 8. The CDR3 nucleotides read TGTGCCAGCAGGGCCCCTAACAGGGGCTACAATGAGCAGTTCTTC. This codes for CASRAPNRGYNEQFF.

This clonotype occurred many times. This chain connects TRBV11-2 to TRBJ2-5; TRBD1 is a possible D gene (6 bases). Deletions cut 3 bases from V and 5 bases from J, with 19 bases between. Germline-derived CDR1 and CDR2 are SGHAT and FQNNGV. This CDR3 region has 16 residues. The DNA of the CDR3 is TGTGCCAGCAGCTTCGGGACACGTCCCCGAGTGGAGACCCAGTACTTC. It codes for CASSFGTRPRVETQYF.

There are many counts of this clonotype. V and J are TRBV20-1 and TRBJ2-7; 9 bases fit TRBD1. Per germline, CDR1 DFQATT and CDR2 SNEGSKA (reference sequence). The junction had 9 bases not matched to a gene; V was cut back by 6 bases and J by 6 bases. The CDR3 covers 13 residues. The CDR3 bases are TGCAGTGCATCCGGGACAGGGCATCCCGAGCAGTACTTC. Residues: CSASGTGHPEQYF.

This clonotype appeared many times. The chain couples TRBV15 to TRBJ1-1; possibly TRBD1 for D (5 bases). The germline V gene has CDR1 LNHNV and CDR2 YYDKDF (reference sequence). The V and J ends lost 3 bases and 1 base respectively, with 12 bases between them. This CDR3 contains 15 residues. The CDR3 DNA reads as TGTGCCACCAGCAGGCCAGGGAGAGGGAACACTGAAGCTTTCTTT. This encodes CATSRPGRGNTEAFF. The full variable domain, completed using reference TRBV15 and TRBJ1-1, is DAMVIQNPRYQVTQFGKPVTLSCSQTLNHNVMYWYQQKSSQAPKLLFHYYDKDFNNEADTPDNFQSRRPNTSFCFLDIRSPGLGDTAMYLCATSRPGRGNTEAFFGQGTRLTVV.

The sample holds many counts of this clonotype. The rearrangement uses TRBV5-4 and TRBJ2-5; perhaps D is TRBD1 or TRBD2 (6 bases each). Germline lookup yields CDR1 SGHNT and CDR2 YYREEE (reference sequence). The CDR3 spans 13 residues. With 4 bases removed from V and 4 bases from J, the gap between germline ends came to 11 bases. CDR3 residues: CASSIRGGETQYF. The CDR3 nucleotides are TGTGCCAGCAGCATCAGGGGAGGAGAGACCCAGTACTTC.

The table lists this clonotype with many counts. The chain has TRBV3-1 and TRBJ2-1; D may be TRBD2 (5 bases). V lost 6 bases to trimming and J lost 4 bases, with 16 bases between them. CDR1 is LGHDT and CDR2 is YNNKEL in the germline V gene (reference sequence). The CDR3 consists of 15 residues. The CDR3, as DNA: TGTGCCAGCAGTCATCACGAGGACTGGTACAATGAGCAGTTCTTC. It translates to CASSHHEDWYNEQFF.

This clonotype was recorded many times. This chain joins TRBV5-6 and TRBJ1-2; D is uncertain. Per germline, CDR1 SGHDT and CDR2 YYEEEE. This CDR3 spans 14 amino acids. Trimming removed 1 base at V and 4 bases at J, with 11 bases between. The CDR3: CASSLNGVRYGYTF. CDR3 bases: TGTGCCAGCAGCTTGAACGGAGTTCGCTATGGCTACACCTTC. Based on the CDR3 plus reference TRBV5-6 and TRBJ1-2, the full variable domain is DAGVTQSPTHLIKTRGQQVTLRCSPKSGHDTVSWYQQALGQGPQFIFQYYEEEERQRGNFPDRFSGHQFPNYSSELNVNALLLGDSALYLCASSLNGVRYGYTFGSGTRLTVV.

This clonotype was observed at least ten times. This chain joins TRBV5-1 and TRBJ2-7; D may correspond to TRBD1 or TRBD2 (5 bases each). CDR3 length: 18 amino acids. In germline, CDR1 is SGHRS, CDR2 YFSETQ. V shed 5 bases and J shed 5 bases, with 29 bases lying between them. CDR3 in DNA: TGCGCCAGCAGTCTGGCTCCGGACTGGGGGTTGTTGCGGGACGAGCAGTACTTC. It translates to CASSLAPDWGLLRDEQYF.

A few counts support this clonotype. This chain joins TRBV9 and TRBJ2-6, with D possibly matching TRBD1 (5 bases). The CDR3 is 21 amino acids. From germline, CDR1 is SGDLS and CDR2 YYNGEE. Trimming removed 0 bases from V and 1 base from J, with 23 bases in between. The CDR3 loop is CASSVESTQLLGLSGANVLTF. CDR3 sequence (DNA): TGTGCCAGCAGCGTAGAGTCGACACAGCTCTTGGGGCTTTCTGGGGCCAACGTCCTGACTTTC.

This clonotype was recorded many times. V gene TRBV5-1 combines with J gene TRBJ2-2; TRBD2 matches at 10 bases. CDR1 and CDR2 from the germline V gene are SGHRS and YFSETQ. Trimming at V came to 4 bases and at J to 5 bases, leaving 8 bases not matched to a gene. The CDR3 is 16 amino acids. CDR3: CASSPTSSGGTGELFF. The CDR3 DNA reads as TGCGCCAGCAGCCCGACCTCTAGCGGGGGTACCGGGGAGCTGTTTTTT.

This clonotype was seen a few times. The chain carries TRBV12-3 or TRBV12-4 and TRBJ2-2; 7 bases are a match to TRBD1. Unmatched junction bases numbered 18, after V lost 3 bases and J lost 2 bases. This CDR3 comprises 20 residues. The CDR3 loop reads CASSLSHWASGTENTGELFF. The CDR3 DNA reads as TGTGCCAGCAGTTTGTCGCATTGGGCCTCCGGGACAGAAAACACCGGGGAGCTGTTTTTT.

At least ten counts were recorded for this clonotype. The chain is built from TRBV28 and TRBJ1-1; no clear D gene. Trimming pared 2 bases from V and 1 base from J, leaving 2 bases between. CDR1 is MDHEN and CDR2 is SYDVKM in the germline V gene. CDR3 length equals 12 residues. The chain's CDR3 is CASSLRNTEAFF. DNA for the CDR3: TGTGCCAGCAGTTTAAGGAACACTGAAGCTTTCTTT.

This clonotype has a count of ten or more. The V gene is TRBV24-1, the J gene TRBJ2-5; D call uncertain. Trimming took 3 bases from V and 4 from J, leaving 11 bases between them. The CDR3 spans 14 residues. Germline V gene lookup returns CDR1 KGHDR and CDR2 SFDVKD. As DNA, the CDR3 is TGTGCCACCAGTGATCGAACAACGGGAGAGACCCAGTACTTC. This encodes CATSDRTTGETQYF.

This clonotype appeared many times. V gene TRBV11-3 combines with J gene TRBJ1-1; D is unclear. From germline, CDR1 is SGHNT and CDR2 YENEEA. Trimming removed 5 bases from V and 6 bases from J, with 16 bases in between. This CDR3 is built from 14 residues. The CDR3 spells CASSPSSGKSEAFF. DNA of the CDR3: TGTGCCAGCAGCCCATCGAGTGGGAAATCTGAAGCTTTCTTT. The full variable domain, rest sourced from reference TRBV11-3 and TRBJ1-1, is EAGVVQSPRYKIIEKKQPVAFWCNPISGHNTLYWYLQNLGQGPELLIRYENEEAVDDSQLPKDRFSAERLKGVDSTLKIQPAELGDSAVYLCASSPSSGKSEAFFGQGTRLTVV.

The CDR3 DNA follows: TGTGCCAGCAGTTTCTCGGGACAGGGCAATCAGCCCCAGCATTTT. Residues: CASSFSGQGNQPQHF. The V call is TRBV6-2 or TRBV6-3, the J call TRBJ1-5, with TRBD1 identical over 8 bases. Germline V lookup: CDR1 MNHEY, CDR2 SVGEGT. The V gene end was trimmed by 4 bases and the J gene end by 2 bases; junction bases not matched to a gene: 4. The CDR3 has 15 amino acids.

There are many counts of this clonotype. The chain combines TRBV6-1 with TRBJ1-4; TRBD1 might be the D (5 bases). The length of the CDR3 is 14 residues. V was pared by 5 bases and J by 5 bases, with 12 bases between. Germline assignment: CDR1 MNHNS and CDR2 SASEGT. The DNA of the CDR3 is TGTGCCAGCAGTTATAGGGGACGGAATGAAAAACTGTTTTTT. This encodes CASSYRGRNEKLFF.

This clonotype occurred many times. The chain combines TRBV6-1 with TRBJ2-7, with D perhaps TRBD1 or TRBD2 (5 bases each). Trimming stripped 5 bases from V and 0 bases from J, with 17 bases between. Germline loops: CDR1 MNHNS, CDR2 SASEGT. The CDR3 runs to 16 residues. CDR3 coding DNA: TGTGCCAGCAGTTATGCCCCGGGACGGAGCTCCTACGAGCAGTACTTC. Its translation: CASSYAPGRSSYEQYF.

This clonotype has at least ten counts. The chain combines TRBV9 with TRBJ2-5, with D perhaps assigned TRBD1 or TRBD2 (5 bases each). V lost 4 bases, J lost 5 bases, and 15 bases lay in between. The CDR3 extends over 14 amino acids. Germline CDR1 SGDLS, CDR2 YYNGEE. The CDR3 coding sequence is TGTGCCAGCAGCCTGGAAGGGGACCGGGAGACCCAGTACTTC. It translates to CASSLEGDRETQYF.

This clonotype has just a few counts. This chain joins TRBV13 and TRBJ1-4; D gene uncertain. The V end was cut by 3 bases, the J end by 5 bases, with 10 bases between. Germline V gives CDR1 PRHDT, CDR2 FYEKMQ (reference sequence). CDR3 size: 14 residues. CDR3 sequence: CASSFKGFNEKLFF. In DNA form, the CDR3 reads TGTGCCAGCAGCTTCAAGGGCTTCAATGAAAAACTGTTTTTT.

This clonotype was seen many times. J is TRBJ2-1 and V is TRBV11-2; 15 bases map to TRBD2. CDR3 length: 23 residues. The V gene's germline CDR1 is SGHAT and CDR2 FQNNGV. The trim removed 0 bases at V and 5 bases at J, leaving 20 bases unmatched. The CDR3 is CASSLDRWGIGLAGGGVDNEQFF. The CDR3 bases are TGTGCCAGCAGCTTAGATCGGTGGGGTATCGGACTAGCGGGGGGGGGCGTGGACAATGAGCAGTTCTTC.

In DNA, the CDR3 is TGCGCCAGCAGCCACCAAGGTAGTAGCGGGAGGTATGAGCAGTTCTTC. Translation gives CASSHQGSSGRYEQFF. V is TRBV4-3 and J is TRBJ2-1; TRBD2 agrees at 10 bases. The J segment lost 8 bases and the V segment lost 3 bases, leaving 10 bases of the junction unmatched. The V gene's germline CDR1 is LGHNA and CDR2 YSLEER. This CDR3 contains 16 residues.

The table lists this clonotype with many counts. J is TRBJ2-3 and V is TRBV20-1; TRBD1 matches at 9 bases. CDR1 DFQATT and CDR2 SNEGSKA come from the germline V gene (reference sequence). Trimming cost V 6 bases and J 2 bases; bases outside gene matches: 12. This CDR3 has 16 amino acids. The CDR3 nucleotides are TGCAGTGCCCCAAACCGGCGGACAGGGGCCACAGATACGCAGTATTTT. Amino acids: CSAPNRRTGATDTQYF.

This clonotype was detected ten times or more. In DNA form, the CDR3 reads TGCAGTGCTAGAGATTCCCTGGACTTTTATGGCTACACCTTC. Amino acid sequence: CSARDSLDFYGYTF. V is TRBV20-1 and J is TRBJ1-2; D gene uncertain. The V and J ends lost 0 bases and 5 bases respectively, with 13 bases between them. CDR1 is DFQATT, CDR2 SNEGSKA, per germline (reference sequence). The length of the CDR3 is 14 residues.

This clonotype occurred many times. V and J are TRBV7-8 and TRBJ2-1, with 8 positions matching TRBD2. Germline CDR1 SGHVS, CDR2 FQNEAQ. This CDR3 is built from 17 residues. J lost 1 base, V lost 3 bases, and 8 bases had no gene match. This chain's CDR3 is CASSLRGAGESYNEQFF. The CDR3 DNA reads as TGTGCCAGCAGCTTGCGGGGGGCGGGTGAGTCCTACAATGAGCAGTTCTTC.

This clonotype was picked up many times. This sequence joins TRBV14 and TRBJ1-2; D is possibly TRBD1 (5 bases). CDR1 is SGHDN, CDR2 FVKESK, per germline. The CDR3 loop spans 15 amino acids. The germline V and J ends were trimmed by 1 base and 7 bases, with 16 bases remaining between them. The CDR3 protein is CASSQGQPGGAGYTF. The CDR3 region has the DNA TGTGCCAGCAGCCAAGGACAGCCCGGCGGGGCTGGCTACACCTTC.

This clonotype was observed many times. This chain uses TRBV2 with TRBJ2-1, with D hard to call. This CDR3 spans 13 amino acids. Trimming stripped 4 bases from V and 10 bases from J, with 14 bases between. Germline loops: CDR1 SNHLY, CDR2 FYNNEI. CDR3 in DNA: TGTGCCAGCAGTGGGTCCGCATTAGGGGAGCAGTTCTTC. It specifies CASSGSALGEQFF.

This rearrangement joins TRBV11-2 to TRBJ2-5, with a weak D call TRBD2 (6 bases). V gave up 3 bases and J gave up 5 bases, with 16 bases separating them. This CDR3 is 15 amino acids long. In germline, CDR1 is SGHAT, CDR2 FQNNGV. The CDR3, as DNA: TGTGCCAGCAGCTTTGGGGCGGGACGGATGGAGACCCAGTACTTC. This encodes CASSFGAGRMETQYF.

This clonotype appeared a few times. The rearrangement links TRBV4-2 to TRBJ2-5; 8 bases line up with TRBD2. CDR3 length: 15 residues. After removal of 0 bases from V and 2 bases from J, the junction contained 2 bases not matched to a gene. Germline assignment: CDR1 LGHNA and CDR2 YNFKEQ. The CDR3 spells CASSQDRGGQETQYF. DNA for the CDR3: TGTGCCAGCAGCCAAGATCGGGGGGGGCAAGAGACCCAGTACTTC.

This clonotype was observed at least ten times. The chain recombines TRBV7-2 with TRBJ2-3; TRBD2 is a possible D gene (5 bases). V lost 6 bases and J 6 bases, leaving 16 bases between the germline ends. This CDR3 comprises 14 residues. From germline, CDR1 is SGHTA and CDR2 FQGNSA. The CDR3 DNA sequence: TGTGCCAGCAGGCGGACCCTCACGGGGGATACGCAGTATTTT. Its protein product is CASRRTLTGDTQYF.